The rows below give T cell receptor beta chains drawn from one sample of a study of CD8 T cells in ankylosing spondylitis. TCRdb reprocessed the 5' RACE reads via MiXCR and lists one record per CDR3 protein. The data show 290,000 or so distinct CDR3 sequences, around 20% seen once. What was sequenced was blood, either unsorted or a sorted T cell fraction (not recorded which). These receptors originate from a female donor with ankylosing spondylitis or in good health (not recorded which). CDR3s include the opening cysteine and the closing phenylalanine or tryptophan. A D gene is named only where the DNA matches it firmly. Clone size is not always given. Where it is, it says once, few, many or a class for expanded clones.

D,size,J,V,DNA,CDR3
TRBD1,.,TRBJ2-1,TRBV7-3,TGTGCCAGCAGCTTACATCGGACAGGTCCGACTGAGCAGTTCTTC,CASSLHRTGPTEQFF
.,many,TRBJ1-1,TRBV7-7,TGTGCCAGCAGCCCGTTGACGGCAAACACTGAAGCTTTCTTT,CASSPLTANTEAFF
TRBD2,.,TRBJ2-3,TRBV6-1,TGTGCCAGCCGCGTCGGGGGTGGAGCGGGAGAAGATACGCAGTATTTT,CASRVGGGAGEDTQYF
.,.,TRBJ2-1,TRBV7-3,TGTGCCAGCAGCTTAAGACAGGACGGTGAGCAGTTCTTC,CASSLRQDGEQFF
.,.,TRBJ2-1,TRBV7-2,TGTGCCAGCAGCTTAGCACCCGGGAATGAGCAGTTCTTC,CASSLAPGNEQFF
.,many,TRBJ2-2,TRBV6-5,TGTGCCAGCAGTTACCCCTTAGGAGGCACCGGGGAGCTGTTTTTT,CASSYPLGGTGELFF
TRBD1,few,TRBJ2-5,TRBV10-3,TGTGCCATCAAAGGGACAGCTAAAGAGACCCAGTACTTC,CAIKGTAKETQYF
TRBD2,many,TRBJ2-3,TRBV9,TGTGCCAGCAGCGTAGCTTTAGCGGGAGGCACAGATACGCAGTATTTT,CASSVALAGGTDTQYF
.,.,TRBJ2-7,TRBV18,TGTGCCAGCTCACCCCCAGGGCCCTACGAGCAGTACTTC,CASSPPGPYEQYF
.,.,TRBJ1-2,TRBV7-2,TGTGCCAGCAGCCACGGCGCGGGGGCGAATGGCTACACCTTC,CASSHGAGANGYTF